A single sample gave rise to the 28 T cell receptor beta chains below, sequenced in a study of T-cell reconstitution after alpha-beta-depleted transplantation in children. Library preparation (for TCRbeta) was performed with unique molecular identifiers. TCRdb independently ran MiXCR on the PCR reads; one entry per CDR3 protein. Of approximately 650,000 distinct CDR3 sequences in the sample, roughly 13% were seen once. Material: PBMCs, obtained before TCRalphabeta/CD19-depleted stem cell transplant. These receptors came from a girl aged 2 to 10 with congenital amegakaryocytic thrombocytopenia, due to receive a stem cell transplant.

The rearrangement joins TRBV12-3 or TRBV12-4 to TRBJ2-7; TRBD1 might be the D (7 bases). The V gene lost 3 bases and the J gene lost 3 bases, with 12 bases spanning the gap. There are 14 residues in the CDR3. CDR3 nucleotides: TGTGCCAGCAGTTTTGCAGGGGGGCGCTACGAGCAGTACTTC. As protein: CASSFAGGRYEQYF.

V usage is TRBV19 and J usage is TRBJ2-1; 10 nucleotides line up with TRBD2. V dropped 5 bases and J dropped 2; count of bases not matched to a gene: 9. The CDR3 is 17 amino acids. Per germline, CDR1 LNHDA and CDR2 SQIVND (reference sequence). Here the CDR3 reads CASSGAPGTSAYNEQFF. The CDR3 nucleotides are TGTGCCAGTAGTGGAGCCCCCGGGACTAGCGCCTACAATGAGCAGTTCTTC.

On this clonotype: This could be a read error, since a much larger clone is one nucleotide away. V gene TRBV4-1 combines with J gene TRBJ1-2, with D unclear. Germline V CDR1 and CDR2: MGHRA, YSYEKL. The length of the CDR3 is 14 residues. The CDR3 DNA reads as TGCGCCAGCGGCCAGCCTAGGGCTGACTATGGCTACACCTTC. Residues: CASGQPRADYGYTF.

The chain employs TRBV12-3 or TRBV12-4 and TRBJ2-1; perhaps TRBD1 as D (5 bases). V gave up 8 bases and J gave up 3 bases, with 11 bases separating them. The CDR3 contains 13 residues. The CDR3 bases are TGTGCCAGCTCCAGGGTTCTCTACAATGAGCAGTTCTTC. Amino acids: CASSRVLYNEQFF.

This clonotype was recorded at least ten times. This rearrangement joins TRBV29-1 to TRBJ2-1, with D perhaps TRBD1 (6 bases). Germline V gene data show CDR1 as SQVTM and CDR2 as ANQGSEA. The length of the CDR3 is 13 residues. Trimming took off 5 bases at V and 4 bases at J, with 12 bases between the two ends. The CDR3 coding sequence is TGCAGCGTTAGCGGACAGAAGTACAATGAGCAGTTCTTC. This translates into CSVSGQKYNEQFF.

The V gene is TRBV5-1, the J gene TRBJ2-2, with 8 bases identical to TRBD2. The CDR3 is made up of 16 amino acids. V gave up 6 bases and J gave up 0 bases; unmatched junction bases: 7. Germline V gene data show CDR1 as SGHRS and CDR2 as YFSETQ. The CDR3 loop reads CASIDGRASNTGELFF. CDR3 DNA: TGCGCCAGCATAGACGGGAGGGCCTCGAACACCGGGGAGCTGTTTTTT.

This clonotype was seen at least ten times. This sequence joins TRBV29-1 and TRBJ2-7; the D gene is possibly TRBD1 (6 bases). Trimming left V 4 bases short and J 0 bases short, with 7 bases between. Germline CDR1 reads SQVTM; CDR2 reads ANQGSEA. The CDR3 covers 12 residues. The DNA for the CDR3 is TGCAGCGTTGGACAGGACTCCTACGAGCAGTACTTC. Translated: CSVGQDSYEQYF.

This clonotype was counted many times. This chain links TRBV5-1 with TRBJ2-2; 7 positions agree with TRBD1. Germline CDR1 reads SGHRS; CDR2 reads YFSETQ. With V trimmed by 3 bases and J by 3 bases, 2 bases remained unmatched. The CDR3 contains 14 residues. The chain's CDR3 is CASSSDRYTGELFF. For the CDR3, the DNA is TGCGCCAGCAGCTCGGACAGGTACACCGGGGAGCTGTTTTTT.

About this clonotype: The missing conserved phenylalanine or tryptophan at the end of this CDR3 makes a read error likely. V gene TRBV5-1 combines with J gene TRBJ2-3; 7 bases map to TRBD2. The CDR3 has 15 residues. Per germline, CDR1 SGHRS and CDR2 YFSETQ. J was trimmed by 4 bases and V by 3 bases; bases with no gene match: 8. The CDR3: CASSSDGRGADTQYL. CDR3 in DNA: TGCGCCAGCAGCTCCGACGGCCGGGGGGCAGATACGCAGTATTTG.

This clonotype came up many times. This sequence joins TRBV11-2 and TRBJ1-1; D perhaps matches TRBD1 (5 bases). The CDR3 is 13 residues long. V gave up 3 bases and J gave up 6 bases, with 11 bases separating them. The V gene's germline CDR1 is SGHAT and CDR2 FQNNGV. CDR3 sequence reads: CASSLREGPEAFF. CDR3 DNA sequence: TGTGCCAGCAGCTTGAGGGAGGGGCCTGAAGCTTTCTTT. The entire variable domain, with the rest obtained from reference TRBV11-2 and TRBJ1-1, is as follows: EAGVAQSPRYKIIEKRQSVAFWCNPISGHATLYWYQQILGQGPKLLIQFQNNGVVDDSQLPKDRFSAERLKGVDSTLKIQPAKLEDSAVYLCASSLREGPEAFFGQGTRLTVV.

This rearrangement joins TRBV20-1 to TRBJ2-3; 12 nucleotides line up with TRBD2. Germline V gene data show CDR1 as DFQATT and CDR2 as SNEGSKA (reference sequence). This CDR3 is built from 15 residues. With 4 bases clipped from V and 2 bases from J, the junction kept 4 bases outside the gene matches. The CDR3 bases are TGCAGTGCTACCTGGACTAGCGGGATCACAGATACGCAGTATTTT. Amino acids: CSATWTSGITDTQYF.

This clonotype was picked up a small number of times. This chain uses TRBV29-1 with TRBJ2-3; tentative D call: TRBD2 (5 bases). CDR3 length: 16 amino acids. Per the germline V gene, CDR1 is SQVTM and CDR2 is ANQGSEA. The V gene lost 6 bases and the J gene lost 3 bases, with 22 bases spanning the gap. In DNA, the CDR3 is TGCAGCGTGGGAAGTAAAGGGAGCGAGCGAACAGATACGCAGTATTTT. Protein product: CSVGSKGSERTDTQYF.

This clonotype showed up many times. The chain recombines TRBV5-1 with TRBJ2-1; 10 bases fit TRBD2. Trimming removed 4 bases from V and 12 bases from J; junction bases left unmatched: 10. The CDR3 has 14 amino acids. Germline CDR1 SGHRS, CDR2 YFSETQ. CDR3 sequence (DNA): TGCGCCAGCAGCCCGACTAGCGGGCCTTACACGCAGTTCTTC. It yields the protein CASSPTSGPYTQFF.

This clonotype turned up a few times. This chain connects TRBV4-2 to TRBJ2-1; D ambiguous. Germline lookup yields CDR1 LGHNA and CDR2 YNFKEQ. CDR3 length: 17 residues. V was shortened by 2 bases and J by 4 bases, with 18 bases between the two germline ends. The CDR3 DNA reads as TGTGCCAGCAGCCAATCTAGTTTTGGCCCGTTTTACAATGAGCAGTTCTTC. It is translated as CASSQSSFGPFYNEQFF.

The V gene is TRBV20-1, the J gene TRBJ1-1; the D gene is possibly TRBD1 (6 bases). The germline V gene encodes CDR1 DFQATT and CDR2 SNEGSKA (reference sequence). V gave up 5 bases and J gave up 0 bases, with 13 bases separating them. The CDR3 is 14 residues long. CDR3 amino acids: CSARGPGLNTEAFF. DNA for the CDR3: TGCAGTGCTCGGGGGCCGGGCTTGAACACTGAAGCTTTCTTT.

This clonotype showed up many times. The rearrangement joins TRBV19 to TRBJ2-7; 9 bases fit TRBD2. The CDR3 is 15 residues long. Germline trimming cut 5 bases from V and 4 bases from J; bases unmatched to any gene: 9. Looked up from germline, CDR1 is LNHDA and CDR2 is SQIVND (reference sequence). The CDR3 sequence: CASSFAGGPGYEQYF. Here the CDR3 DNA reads TGTGCCAGTAGTTTCGCGGGAGGGCCAGGGTACGAGCAGTACTTC.

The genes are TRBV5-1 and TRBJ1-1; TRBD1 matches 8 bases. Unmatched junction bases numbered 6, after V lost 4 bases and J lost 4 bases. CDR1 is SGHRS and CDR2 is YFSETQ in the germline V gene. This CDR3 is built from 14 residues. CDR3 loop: CASSPDTGGTEAFF. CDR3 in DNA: TGCGCCAGCAGCCCTGACACAGGGGGCACTGAAGCTTTCTTT.

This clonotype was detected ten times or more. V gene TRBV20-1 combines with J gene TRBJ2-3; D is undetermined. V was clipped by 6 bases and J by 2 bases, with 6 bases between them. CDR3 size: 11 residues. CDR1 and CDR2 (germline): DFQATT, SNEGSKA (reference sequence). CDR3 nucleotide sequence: TGCAGTGCCGCTAACACAGATACGCAGTATTTT. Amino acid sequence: CSAANTDTQYF.

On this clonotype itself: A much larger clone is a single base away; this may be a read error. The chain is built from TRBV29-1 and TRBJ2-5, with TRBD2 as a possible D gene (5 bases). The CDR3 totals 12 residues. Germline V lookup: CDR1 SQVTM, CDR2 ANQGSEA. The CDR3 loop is CSVDQSGKTQHF. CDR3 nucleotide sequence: TGCAGCGTTGATCAGTCCGGGAAGACCCAGCACTTC.

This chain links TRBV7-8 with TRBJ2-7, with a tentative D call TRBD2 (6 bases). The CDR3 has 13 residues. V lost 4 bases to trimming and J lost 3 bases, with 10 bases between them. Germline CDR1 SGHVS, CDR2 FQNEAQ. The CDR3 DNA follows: TGTGCCAGCAGCTCTAGCGAGATCTACGAGCAGTACTTC. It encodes CASSSSEIYEQYF.

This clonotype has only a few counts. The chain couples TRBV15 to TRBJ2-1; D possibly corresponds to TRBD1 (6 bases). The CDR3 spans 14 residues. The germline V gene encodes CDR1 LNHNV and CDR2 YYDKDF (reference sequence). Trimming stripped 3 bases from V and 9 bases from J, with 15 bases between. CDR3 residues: CATSRDSLAGEQFF. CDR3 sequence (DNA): TGTGCCACCAGCAGGGACAGCTTGGCTGGTGAGCAGTTCTTC.

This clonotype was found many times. The CDR3 nucleotides read TGCAGTGCCATTCGGAAGGGTGCGAACACCGGGGAGCTGTTTTTT. It yields the protein CSAIRKGANTGELFF. The chain joins TRBV20-1 to TRBJ2-2; no clear D. V was trimmed by 6 bases and J by 0 bases, leaving 14 bases between them. This CDR3 has 15 amino acids. Germline CDR1 reads DFQATT; CDR2 reads SNEGSKA (reference sequence).

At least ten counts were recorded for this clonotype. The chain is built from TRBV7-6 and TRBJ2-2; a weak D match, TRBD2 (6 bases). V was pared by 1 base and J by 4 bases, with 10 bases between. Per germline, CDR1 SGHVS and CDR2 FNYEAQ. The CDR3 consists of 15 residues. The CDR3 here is CASSLELGGTGELFF. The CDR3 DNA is TGTGCCAGCAGCTTAGAGTTGGGAGGCACCGGGGAGCTGTTTTTT.

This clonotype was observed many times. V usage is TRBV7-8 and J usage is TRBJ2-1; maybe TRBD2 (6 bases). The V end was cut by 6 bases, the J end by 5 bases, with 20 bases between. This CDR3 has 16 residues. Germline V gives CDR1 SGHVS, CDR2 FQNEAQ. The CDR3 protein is CASRDLIGRRNNEQFF. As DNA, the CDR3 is TGTGCCAGCAGAGACCTTATCGGGAGACGCAACAATGAGCAGTTCTTC.

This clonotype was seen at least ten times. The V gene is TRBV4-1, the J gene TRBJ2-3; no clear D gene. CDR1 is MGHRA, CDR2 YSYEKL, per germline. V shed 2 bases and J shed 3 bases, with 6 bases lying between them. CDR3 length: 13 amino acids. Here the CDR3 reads CASSQWVTDTQYF. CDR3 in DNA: TGCGCCAGCAGCCAATGGGTTACAGATACGCAGTATTTT.

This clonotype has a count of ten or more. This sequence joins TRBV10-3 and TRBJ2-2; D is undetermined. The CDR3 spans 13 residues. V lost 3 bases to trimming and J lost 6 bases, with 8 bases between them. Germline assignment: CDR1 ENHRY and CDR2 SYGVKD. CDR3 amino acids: CAISDRAPGELFF. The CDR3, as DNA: TGTGCCATCAGTGATCGGGCCCCCGGGGAGCTGTTTTTT.

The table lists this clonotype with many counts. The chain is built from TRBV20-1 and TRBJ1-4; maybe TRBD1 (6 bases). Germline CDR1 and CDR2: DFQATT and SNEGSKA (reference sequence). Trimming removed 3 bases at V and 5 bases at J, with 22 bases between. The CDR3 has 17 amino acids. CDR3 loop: CSASERYRVRPNEKLFF. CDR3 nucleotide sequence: TGCAGTGCTAGTGAACGTTACAGGGTCCGGCCCAATGAAAAACTGTTTTTT.

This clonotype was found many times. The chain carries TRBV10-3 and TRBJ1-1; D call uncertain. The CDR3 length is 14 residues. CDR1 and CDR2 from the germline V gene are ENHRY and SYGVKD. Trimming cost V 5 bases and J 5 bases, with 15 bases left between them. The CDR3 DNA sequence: TGTGCCATCAGTCCATCTGGGTTAGTTACTGAAGCTTTCTTT. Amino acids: CAISPSGLVTEAFF.